Listed below are T cell receptor beta chains from one sample, sequenced in a study of T cells in Graves' hyperthyroidism and ophthalmopathy. TCRdb processed the multiplex PCR reads anew with MiXCR; each CDR3 protein has one entry. This table has a few hundred thousand distinct CDR3 sequences, roughly an eighth appearing once. Material: blood. These receptors all come from a woman under 30 with Graves' hyperthyroidism. CDR3s include the opening cysteine and the closing phenylalanine or tryptophan. The D gene is left open where the match is weak. Clone size is given for some rows only: seen once, a few or many times, or a class if the clone is expanded.

j_call clone_size v_call d_call cdr3_nt cdr3_aa
TRBJ1-1 many TRBV3-1 . TGTGCCAGCAGCCAAGCCCTTGGGACTCCTGAAGCTTTCTTT CASSQALGTPEAFF
TRBJ2-4 . TRBV6-1 TRBD2 TGTGCCAGTACAGCGGGAGGGGGGCAAAACATTCAGTACTTC CASTAGGGQNIQYF
TRBJ2-2 many TRBV11-3 . TGTGCCAGCACCCCGGGCGGGAACACCGGGGAGCTGTTTTTT CASTPGGNTGELFF
TRBJ2-1 many TRBV10-2 TRBD2 TGCGCCAGCAGTGGGACTAGCGGGAACGATGAGCAGTTCTTC CASSGTSGNDEQFF
TRBJ1-1 many TRBV12-5 . TGTGCTAGTAAAAACACTGAAGCTTTCTTT CASKNTEAFF
TRBJ1-3 few TRBV3-1 TRBD1 TGTGCCAGCAGGTGGACAGGTGCGGGGGACACCATATATTTT CASRWTGAGDTIYF
TRBJ1-2 . TRBV27 . TGTGCCAGCAGGCCCTACGACACGAGCTATGGCTACACCTTC CASRPYDTSYGYTF
TRBJ1-1 many TRBV27 TRBD1 TGTGCCAGCAGAACCATAGCAGGGGGCGCCGACACTGAAGCTTTCTTT CASRTIAGGADTEAFF
TRBJ1-1 many TRBV10-3 . TGTGCCATCAGTGAGTCATCCTCGTGGAGGTCGGCTGTGAACACTGAAGCTTTCTTT CAISESSSWRSAVNTEAFF
TRBJ1-6 many TRBV12-3/TRBV12-4 . TGTGCCAGCAGTTTAGTCGGATTAACGAATTCACCCCTCCACTTT CASSLVGLTNSPLHF
TRBJ1-1 few TRBV5-5 . TGTGCCAGCAGCTGGGGAGGGGAGAACACTGAAGCTTTCTTT CASSWGGENTEAFF
TRBJ2-1 many TRBV27 . TGTGCCAGCAGATTCGGAGGGAGTTCCTACAATGAGCAGTTCTTC CASRFGGSSYNEQFF
TRBJ1-5 many TRBV30 . TGTGCCTGGAGTCCGAGGGGGAATCAGCCCCAGCATTTT CAWSPRGNQPQHF
TRBJ2-1 many TRBV11-2 . TGTGCCAGCAGCCCACCGGGGAGCGGGACAAGCTCCTACAATGAGCAGTTCTTC CASSPPGSGTSSYNEQFF
TRBJ2-5 many TRBV20-1 . TGCAGTGCTAGTTTAGCCCGGAGAACAGGGCTATTGGAGACCCAGTACTTC CSASLARRTGLLETQYF
TRBJ1-3 . TRBV6-2/TRBV6-3 TRBD1 TGTGCCAGCAGAATAATACAGGGGGGGAACACCATATATTTT CASRIIQGGNTIYF
TRBJ2-1 many TRBV10-3 TRBD2 TGTGCCATCAGTGGGACTAGCGGGCCTTACAATGAGCAGTTCTTC CAISGTSGPYNEQFF
TRBJ2-2 many TRBV12-3/TRBV12-4 . TGTGCCAGCAGTTTGTGGCAGGGGAACACCGGGGAGCTGTTTTTT CASSLWQGNTGELFF
TRBJ2-1 many TRBV11-2 TRBD2 TGTGCCGGCAGCTTAAGATCAGCGGGAGGGCCGTATGAGCAGTTCTTC CAGSLRSAGGPYEQFF
TRBJ2-1 many TRBV11-3 . TGTGCCAGCAGCCCCGAGGGAGGTCCCTACAATGAGCAGTTCTTC CASSPEGGPYNEQFF
TRBJ1-1 few TRBV5-1 . TGCGCCAGCAGCTTGTTTCCGGGAGGGGACACTGAAGCTTTCTTT CASSLFPGGDTEAFF
TRBJ2-1 many TRBV18 TRBD2 TGTGCCAGCTCACCACGCGAGCGGGAGGGAGGCAATGAGCAGTTCTTC CASSPREREGGNEQFF
TRBJ1-5 many TRBV12-5 . TGTGCTAGTGGTTTGGTATTAGGGACACCTAATCAGCCCCAGCATTTT CASGLVLGTPNQPQHF
TRBJ2-3 few TRBV24-1 . TGTGCCACCAGAGGGGACAACACAGATACGCAGTATTTT CATRGDNTDTQYF